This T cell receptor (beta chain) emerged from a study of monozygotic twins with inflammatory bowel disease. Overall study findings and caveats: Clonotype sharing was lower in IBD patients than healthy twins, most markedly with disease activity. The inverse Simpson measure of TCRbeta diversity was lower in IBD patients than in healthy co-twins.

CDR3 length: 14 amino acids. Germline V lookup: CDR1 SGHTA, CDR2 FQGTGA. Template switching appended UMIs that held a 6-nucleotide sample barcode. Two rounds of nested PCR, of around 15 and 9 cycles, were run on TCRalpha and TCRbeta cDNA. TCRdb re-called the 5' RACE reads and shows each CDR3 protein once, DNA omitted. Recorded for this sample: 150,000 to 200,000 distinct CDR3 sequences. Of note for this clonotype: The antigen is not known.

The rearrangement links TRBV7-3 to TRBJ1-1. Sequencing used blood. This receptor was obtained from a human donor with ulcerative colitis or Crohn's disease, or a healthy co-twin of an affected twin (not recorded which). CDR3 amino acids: CASSLGSTNTEAFF. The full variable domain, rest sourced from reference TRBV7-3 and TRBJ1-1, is GAGVSQTPSNKVTEKGKYVELRCDPISGHTALYWYRQSLGQGPEFLIYFQGTGAADDSGLPNDRFFAVRPEGSVSTLKIQRTERGDSAVYLCASSLGSTNTEAFFGQGTRLTVV.